This T cell receptor (beta chain) was identified during a study of blood T cell repertoires in COVID-19. Symptom resolution, clearance, or two negative PCRs marked the recovered donors of Cohort 3. In the authors' methods: From reference gene primer amplification, estimates of nucleated cell counts were derived. The assay was immunoSEQ multiplex PCR, and TCRdb's table has in-frame clones only and misses some. V, J and clone size reflect that table, while D and trimming were determined from the DNA. The sample records 150,000 to 200,000 clones, 88% being singletons. Trimming removed 3 bases from V and 0 bases from J; junction bases left unmatched: 0. This CDR3 comprises 15 residues. Per germline, CDR1 PRHDT and CDR2 FYEKMQ (reference sequence).

The chain recombines TRBV13 with TRBJ2-3, with 10 bases lining up with TRBD2. The TCR comes from a woman between 18 and 29 years old who had recovered from COVID-19. Sequences were obtained from PBMCs or T cells enriched from blood (not recorded which). CDR3 loop: CASSFSGRSTDTQYF. The CDR3 DNA reads as TGTGCCAGCAGCTTTAGCGGGAGGAGCACAGATACGCAGTATTTT.